The 23 T cell receptor beta chains in this list originate from one sample, sequenced in a study of post-analysis software for immune sequencing data. Their specific antigens are unknown. Study conclusions and caveats: The study found TRBV5-6, TRBV5-1 and TRBV20-1 among about five TRBV segments more frequent in patients than controls.

Unique-molecular-identifier-tagged TCR beta cDNA libraries were used. TCRdb reprocessed the PCR reads via MiXCR and lists one record per CDR3 protein. Among just over 250,000 distinct CDR3 sequences listed, 36% were seen once. The material sequenced was blood. Source of these receptors: a girl between 5 and 17 years old with multiple sclerosis.

With respect to this clonotype: A much larger clone sits a single nucleotide away, making a read error possible. The chain employs TRBV6-1 and TRBJ2-1; 9 bases fit TRBD2. Germline V CDR1 and CDR2: MNHNS, SASEGT. This CDR3 comprises 17 residues. This CDR3 is CASSETDLVAGDNEQVF. Here the CDR3 DNA reads TGTGCCAGCAGTGAAACGGACCTAGTAGCGGGGGACAATGAGCAGGTCTTC.

This clonotype was detected ten times or more. V usage is TRBV28 and J usage is TRBJ2-7; no definite D call. V was shortened by 1 base and J by 6 bases, with 7 bases between the two germline ends. CDR3 size: 12 residues. Germline lookup yields CDR1 MDHEN and CDR2 SYDVKM. The CDR3 sequence: CASSLSGGEQYF. For the CDR3, the DNA is TGTGCCAGCAGTTTATCAGGTGGCGAGCAGTACTTC.

Turning to this clonotype: One end of the junction does not line up with germline, which may come from a read error. The V call is TRBV11-2, the J call TRBJ2-3; TRBD1 aligns across 7 bases. Germline V gives CDR1 SGHAT, CDR2 FQNNGV. The CDR3 extends over 18 amino acids. The CDR3 DNA follows: TGTGCCAGCAGCTTAGGGTCCGGGACAGCAATGAGCACAGGTACGCAGTATTTT. Its protein product is CASSLGSGTAMSTGTQYF.

The chain uses TRBV28 and TRBJ2-6; D remains ambiguous. CDR1 and CDR2 (germline): MDHEN, SYDVKM. V lost 7 bases, J lost 1 base, and 17 bases lay in between. CDR3 size: 17 residues. CDR3 residues: CASNPSLWDSGANVLTF. In nucleotides, the CDR3 is TGTGCCAGCAACCCTTCCCTATGGGATTCTGGGGCCAACGTCCTGACTTTC.

This clonotype was seen many times. The chain has TRBV5-1 and TRBJ1-2; D is uncertain. The CDR3 loop spans 14 amino acids. Trimming left V 4 bases short and J 2 bases short, with 12 bases between. Germline V gene data show CDR1 as SGHRS and CDR2 as YFSETQ. CDR3 loop: CASSPHAENYGYTF. The CDR3 nucleotides are TGCGCCAGCAGCCCACACGCAGAAAACTATGGCTACACCTTC.

This clonotype was picked up many times. The V and J genes are TRBV12-3 or TRBV12-4 and TRBJ1-1; D is unclear. This CDR3 region has 13 residues. Trimming took 5 bases from V and 1 from J, leaving 8 bases between them. CDR3 loop: CASSREPNTEAFF. DNA for the CDR3: TGTGCCAGCAGTAGAGAACCGAACACTGAAGCTTTCTTT.

This clonotype was recorded many times. This chain uses TRBV12-3 or TRBV12-4 with TRBJ2-7; 7 nucleotides match TRBD2. V dropped 4 bases and J dropped 4; count of bases not matched to a gene: 1. The CDR3 contains 12 residues. The CDR3 is CASSSGGYEQYF. The DNA of the CDR3 is TGTGCCAGCAGTTCCGGGGGGTACGAGCAGTACTTC.

This clonotype was picked up many times. The rearrangement uses TRBV20-1 and TRBJ2-3; D not certain. From germline, CDR1 is DFQATT and CDR2 SNEGSKA (reference sequence). V dropped 6 bases and J dropped 3 bases, with 4 bases sitting between them. The CDR3 spans 10 residues. Written as DNA, the CDR3 is TGCAGTGCCGTTACAGATACGCAGTATTTT. Translated: CSAVTDTQYF.

Concerning this clonotype: This could be a read error, since a much larger clone is one nucleotide away. The genes are TRBV20-1 and TRBJ2-1; no firm D call. The J call may be wrong; the DNA end is better matched by TRBJ2-7. Germline assignment: CDR1 DFQATT and CDR2 SNEGSKA (reference sequence). The length of the CDR3 is 14 residues. The CDR3 protein is CSARDRKGYNEQYF. Written as DNA, the CDR3 is TGCAGTGCTAGAGATCGAAAGGGATACAATGAGCAGTACTTC.

With regard to this clonotype: A much larger clone lies a single base off, so this may be a read error. The CDR3 does not end in the conserved phenylalanine or tryptophan, so this is likely a read error. Because the CDR3's place on the DNA is in doubt, the DNA is left out and the CDR3 is given as listed by TCRdb. V usage is TRBV7-2 and J usage is TRBJ2-1; the table's TRBD2 call for D was not verified on the DNA. Per germline, CDR1 SGHTA and CDR2 FQGNSA. The CDR3 is 12 amino acids in total, end residues counted. The chain's CDR3 is CASSAGVAGMFV.

This clonotype was seen repeatedly, ten times or more. The rearrangement links TRBV5-1 to TRBJ2-5; D might be TRBD1 or TRBD2, each matching 5 bases. V lost 6 bases and J 5 bases, leaving 20 bases between the germline ends. Germline V gene lookup returns CDR1 SGHRS and CDR2 YFSETQ. The CDR3 covers 15 residues. The CDR3 spells CASIHRGGPGETQYF. CDR3 nucleotide sequence: TGCGCCAGCATCCACCGTGGGGGACCGGGGGAGACCCAGTACTTC.

This clonotype has more than one count but fewer than ten. The rearrangement uses TRBV10-3 and TRBJ2-1, with D perhaps given as TRBD1 or TRBD2 (6 bases each). The CDR3 loop spans 17 amino acids. Germline V gene data show CDR1 as ENHRY and CDR2 as SYGVKD. Trimming left V 5 bases short and J 1 base short, with 18 bases between. CDR3 in DNA: TGTGCCATCAGTCGGGGGAACAAAGGGGGGTCCTACAATGAGCAGTTCTTC. Protein product: CAISRGNKGGSYNEQFF.

This clonotype appeared a few times. A single base separates this from a much larger clone, so it may be a read error. The chain links TRBV2 to TRBJ2-1, with D unclear. The J call may be in error: the DNA end matches TRBJ2-7 better. This CDR3 comprises 14 residues. CDR1 and CDR2 (germline): SNHLY, FYNNEI. The CDR3 region is CASSEVDTYNEQYF. The CDR3 coding sequence is TGTGCCAGCAGTGAAGTGGATACCTACAATGAGCAGTACTTC.

This clonotype was seen ten or more times. The chain links TRBV28 to TRBJ2-3, with TRBD2 as a possible D gene (5 bases). The V and J ends lost 5 bases and 0 bases respectively, with 12 bases between them. The CDR3 contains 15 residues. The germline V gene has CDR1 MDHEN and CDR2 SYDVKM. The CDR3 region has the DNA TGTGCCAGCAGTCAAGCGGTGATGAGCACAGATACGCAGTATTTT. Its protein is CASSQAVMSTDTQYF. Based on the CDR3 plus reference TRBV28 and TRBJ2-3, the full variable domain is DVKVTQSSRYLVKRTGEKVFLECVQDMDHENMFWYRQDPGLGLRLIYFSYDVKMKEKGDIPEGYSVSREKKERFSLILESASTNQTSMYLCASSQAVMSTDTQYFGPGTRLTVL.

The rearrangement joins TRBV5-1 to TRBJ2-7; 9 bases fit TRBD2. Germline lookup yields CDR1 SGHRS and CDR2 YFSETQ. CDR3 length equals 17 residues. The trim removed 0 bases at V and 7 bases at J, leaving 14 bases unmatched. The CDR3 DNA reads TGCGCCAGCAGCTTGGAAGGAATGAGCGGGGGGTGGGGTGAGCAGTACTTC. It codes for CASSLEGMSGGWGEQYF.

This clonotype was seen ten or more times. The J gene is TRBJ2-3, the V gene TRBV7-2; 11 nucleotides agree with TRBD2. The junction had 3 bases not matched to a gene; V was cut back by 2 bases and J by 2 bases. Germline V lookup: CDR1 SGHTA, CDR2 FQGNSA. This CDR3 is built from 16 residues. The CDR3 loop is CASSLSGLAATDTQYF. The CDR3, as DNA: TGTGCCAGCAGCTTATCGGGACTAGCGGCCACAGATACGCAGTATTTT.

In this sample, this clonotype turned up a few times. A much more abundant neighbour one base away suggests this may be a read error. The CDR3 nucleotides are TGTGCCAGCAGCCCGTGGGAGACTAGCGGGAGGGCCCATACGCAGTATTTT. Residues: CASSPWETSGRAHTQYF. The chain is built from TRBV7-9 and TRBJ2-3; 14 bases fit TRBD2. This CDR3 comprises 17 residues. Germline V gene sequence: CDR1 SEHNR, CDR2 FQNEAQ (reference sequence). Losses at the gene ends were 5 bases for V and 7 bases for J; bases not matched to a gene: 11.

The chain links TRBV12-3 or TRBV12-4 to TRBJ2-2; tentatively, D is TRBD1 (5 bases). V gave up 4 bases and J gave up 0 bases, with 15 bases separating them. The CDR3 is 17 residues long. The CDR3 protein is CASSSGLTESNTGELFF. CDR3 DNA: TGTGCCAGCAGTTCAGGGTTGACAGAGTCGAACACCGGGGAGCTGTTTTTT.

This clonotype was detected only a few times. The chain couples TRBV7-2 to TRBJ2-2; perhaps TRBD1 as D (6 bases). This CDR3 region has 18 residues. Trimming removed 0 bases from V and 9 bases from J, with 23 bases in between. CDR1 is SGHTA, CDR2 FQGNSA, per germline. The CDR3: CASSLAAGVGFGTRELFF. CDR3 bases: TGTGCCAGCAGCTTAGCGGCAGGGGTCGGATTTGGGACCCGGGAGCTGTTTTTT.

There are many counts of this clonotype. This chain joins TRBV5-5 and TRBJ2-6; D is perhaps TRBD2 (6 bases). The CDR3 has 17 residues. V dropped 0 bases and J dropped 2 bases, with 12 bases sitting between them. Germline V gives CDR1 SGHKS, CDR2 YYEKEE (reference sequence). CDR3 residues: CASSLVQGLTGANVLTF. The CDR3 DNA is TGTGCCAGCAGCTTGGTTCAGGGACTCACTGGGGCCAACGTCCTGACTTTC.

This clonotype showed up just a few times. This chain uses TRBV6-6 with TRBJ1-1, with D uncertain. The CDR3 is 12 residues long. The germline V and J ends were trimmed by 6 bases and 1 base, with 6 bases remaining between them. The germline CDR1 and CDR2 sequences are MNHNY and SVGAGI (reference sequence). The DNA for the CDR3 is TGTGCCAGCAGACTACGGAACACTGAAGCTTTCTTT. Protein sequence: CASRLRNTEAFF.

This clonotype turned up a few times. The chain is built from TRBV7-3 and TRBJ2-1; possible D gene TRBD2, 6 bases. CDR3 length equals 14 residues. The germline V gene encodes CDR1 SGHTA and CDR2 FQGTGA. V was pared by 1 base and J by 10 bases, with 14 bases between. Here the CDR3 reads CASSLIRAGKEQFF. The CDR3 nucleotides are TGTGCCAGCAGCTTAATTCGGGCGGGGAAGGAGCAGTTCTTC.

This clonotype occurred many times. V usage is TRBV28 and J usage is TRBJ1-2; maybe TRBD1 (5 bases). The CDR3 is 11 amino acids. V lost 10 bases to trimming and J lost 8 bases, with 14 bases between them. In germline, CDR1 is MDHEN, CDR2 SYDVKM. The CDR3 DNA reads as TGTGCCACTTCCTTCGGGGACGGCTACACCTTC. It codes for CATSFGDGYTF.